The TCR beta chain under discussion was sequenced for a study of blood T cell repertoires in COVID-19 (dated by TCRdb to the early 2020s). Background on the whole study: Samples covering the acute and convalescent phases of COVID-19 were provided by collaborators in the United States, Italy and Spain. The prospective study material was composed of cDNA or gDNA derived from T cells, B-cell-depleted T cells, or PBMCs. Subjects who had been exposed to COVID-19, were actively infected with it, or had recovered from it provided the deeply sampled blood TCRbeta repertoires that made up the dataset. A freely available public database, intended as a resource for researchers studying the immune response to SARS-CoV-2, is where the repertoires were released. Samples came from the ongoing ImmuneRACE study (first 160 participants) plus 1,254 subjects from 6 global collaborators. Sample metadata almost always included a de-identified subject ID, COVID-19 status, age in years and sex. Where available, HLA class I and class II types were obtained from metadata supplied by the sample provider rather than from assay-based typing.

Enrolling through a virtual design, the prospective study's participants ranged in age from roughly 18 to 90 years and lived across roughly 23 United States geographic areas. In the prospective study, participants were assigned to cohorts based on the clinical history participants reported in a screening survey and a study questionnaire. Each participant in the prospective study had whole blood, serum and a nasopharyngeal or oropharyngeal swab collected by mobile phlebotomists. Over a roughly 2-month period, participants in the prospective study had the option of providing additional blood draws and questionnaires. Before DNA extraction, prospective study blood samples were shipped either frozen or at room temperature. TCRbeta CDR3 regions were amplified from genomic DNA by means of the immunoSEQ Assay, a bias-controlled multiplex PCR. In the paper's pipeline: The number of nucleated cells in each sample was estimated from the amplification of reference gene primers within the assay. To quantify the absolute abundance of each unique TCRbeta CDR3 rearrangement, sequence reads were collapsed and filtered. Productive Simpson clonality was computed per sample as the square root of Simpson's diversity index over productive rearrangements. TCRdb's version of the immuneACCESS table is confined to in-frame rearrangements and falls short of the full clone set. An unresolved V gene accounts for under half of the shortfall where checked; the remainder is of unknown origin. The DNA gave D and trimming, while V, J and clone size come from that table. For this sample there are roughly 240,000 clones; approximately 88% appear just once. The top ten hold around 2.5% of the sample.

CDR1 and CDR2 are read off the germline V gene as SGHRS and YFSETQ. V sheds 0 bases and J sheds 5 bases, leaving 6 bases between their ends. The CDR3 spans 14 residues, from the cysteine through the phenylalanine. The DNA shown is the 42-base CDR3, in frame from base 1. The investigation overall reported the following: How much clinical and demographic metadata was included differed by source and by participant, and the metadata was provided uncurated.

In this sample, this clone turned up once. This clone's antigen is unknown. No much larger clone is present one base from it, and per-base qualities are unavailable. The sequence was collected from a woman in her forties with acute COVID-19. Material for sequencing was PBMCs or T cells enriched from blood (not recorded which). The chain is encoded by TRBV5-1 joined to TRBJ1-6; no D gene is confidently identified. At the DNA level, the sequence is TGCGCCAGCAGCTTGGAACAAAATAATTCACCCCTCCACTTT. Translated, it gives CASSLEQNNSPLHF.